The rows below give T cell receptor beta chains drawn from one sample of a study of blood T cell repertoires in COVID-19. Clones were read by immunoSEQ multiplex PCR, and TCRdb kept only the in-frame ones, dropping some. The top ten hold less than 5.5% of the sample, which has 150,000 to 200,000 clones, approximately 88% seen once. Specimen: peripheral blood. Receptor source: a human donor in a cohort sampled during active COVID-19. The CDR3 runs from the conserved cysteine through the conserved F or W. A D gene is named only where the DNA matches it firmly. Only some rows state a clone size, as once, few, many or a class for expanded clones.

V	D	size	J	DNA	CDR3
TRBV28	TRBD2	-	TRBJ2-1	TGTGCCAGCAGTATCGTCAGCGGGAGGGGTTCCTACAATGAGCAGTTCTTC	CASSIVSGRGSYNEQFF
TRBV7-2	TRBD2	-	TRBJ2-2	TGTGCCAGCAGCCCCAATAGCGGGAACGCCGGGGAGCTGTTTTTT	CASSPNSGNAGELFF
TRBV30	TRBD1	-	TRBJ2-6	TGTGCCTGGAGTGCCCTTTTCTACCCGGGACAGGCGGTCTCTGGGGCCAACGTCCTGACTTTC	CAWSALFYPGQAVSGANVLTF
TRBV16	-	-	TRBJ1-6	TGTGCCAGCAGCCAATCTCTACAGGCAAATTCACCCCTCCACTTT	CASSQSLQANSPLHF
TRBV3-1/TRBV3-2	TRBD1	-	TRBJ2-6	TGTGCCAGCAGCCAAGATGGCTTGGGACAGGGGGCGCAAGGGGCCAACGTCCTGACTTTC	CASSQDGLGQGAQGANVLTF
TRBV30	-	-	TRBJ1-2	TGTGCCTGGAAACAGGGTAGGGATATTGGCTACACCTTC	CAWKQGRDIGYTF
TRBV9	TRBD1	-	TRBJ2-6	TGTGCCAGCAGCGTAGAAACAGGGGGCGGAGGGGCCAACGTCCTGACTTTC	CASSVETGGGGANVLTF
TRBV27	-	-	TRBJ1-1	TGTGCCAGCAGTTTAGGGGCGGGGACCACTGAAGCTTTCTTT	CASSLGAGTTEAFF
TRBV19	-	-	TRBJ1-1	TGTGCCAGTATTTCCAGCGTGGACACTGAAGCTTTCTTT	CASISSVDTEAFF
TRBV7-2	TRBD1	once	TRBJ1-2	TGTGCCAGCGGAACCTCGACAGGGGGAAGCTATGGCTACACCTTC	CASGTSTGGSYGYTF
TRBV5-1	TRBD1	-	TRBJ1-2	TGCGCCAGCAGCTTCCGACAGGGGTACTCTTCTAACTATGGCTACACCTTC	CASSFRQGYSSNYGYTF
TRBV9	-	few	TRBJ1-5	TGTGCCAGCAGCACAACAGATAGCAATCAGCCCCAGCATTTT	CASSTTDSNQPQHF
TRBV11-2	TRBD1	-	TRBJ1-3	TGTGCCAGCAGCTTACAACAGGGGGTCCCTGGAAACACCATATATTTT	CASSLQQGVPGNTIYF
TRBV5-8	-	-	TRBJ1-5	TGTGCCAGCAGCTTGGTTGGGCCTCAGCCCCAGCATTTT	CASSLVGPQPQHF
TRBV5-1	-	-	TRBJ2-7	TGCGCCAGCAGTTGGGGGGGCGCAGGGGCATCCTACGAGCAGTACTTC	CASSWGGAGASYEQYF
TRBV14	TRBD1	-	TRBJ1-1	TGTGCCAGCAGCCAAGTAGGGGGCATGAACACTGAAGCTTTCTTT	CASSQVGGMNTEAFF
TRBV7-3	-	once	TRBJ1-1	TGTGCCAGCAGCTTAAGGAGTCGGGATGAAGCTTTCTTT	CASSLRSRDEAFF
TRBV11-3	-	-	TRBJ1-1	TGTGCCAGCAGCTTACGGGGAACGGCATACAAAGCTTTCTTT	CASSLRGTAYKAFF
TRBV30	TRBD2	few	TRBJ2-7	TGTGCCTGGAGTGGGGAAGCGGGGGCCCCACGGGAGCAGTACTTC	CAWSGEAGAPREQYF
TRBV19	-	-	TRBJ2-5	TGTGCCAGTAGTATAGGAGGGGCTGCGGGGGAGACCCAGTACTTC	CASSIGGAAGETQYF
TRBV30	TRBD2	few	TRBJ2-7	TGTGCCTGGAGGCCCGTGGGACTAGCGTACGAGCAGTACTTC	CAWRPVGLAYEQYF
TRBV28	-	-	TRBJ2-7	TGTGCCAGCAGTTTGACCCGGGGGTTCTCCTACGAGCAGTACTTC	CASSLTRGFSYEQYF
TRBV5-8	-	-	TRBJ1-2	TGTGCCAGCAGCTTAGCGGACAGCACTAACTATGGCTACACCTTC	CASSLADSTNYGYTF
TRBV5-6	-	once	TRBJ2-7	TGTGCCAGCAGCTTCCTACAGGTTAACTACGAGCAGTACTTC	CASSFLQVNYEQYF
TRBV7-2	TRBD2	-	TRBJ2-5	TGTGCCAGCAGACCGACTAGCGGGGGAGAGACCCAGTACTTC	CASRPTSGGETQYF
TRBV13	TRBD2	-	TRBJ2-7	TGTGCCAGCAGCTTATCCCAGCGGGGCTCCTACGAGCAGTACTTC	CASSLSQRGSYEQYF
TRBV2	TRBD1	-	TRBJ2-7	TGTGCCAGCAGGTCCGGGACAGGGATTGAGCAGTACTTC	CASRSGTGIEQYF
TRBV6-5	-	few	TRBJ1-1	TGTGCCAGCAGCCACAGGGTTAACACTGAAGCTTTCTTT	CASSHRVNTEAFF